The 15 T cell receptor beta chains given below trace back to one sample, sequenced in a study of shared clonotypes between healthy human individuals (dated by TCRdb to about 2020). Library method: the immunoSEQ multiplex PCR assay. The source is immuneACCESS, and TCRdb retained only in-frame sequences with V and J called. Part of the clones is not carried over; for the studies checked, unresolved V genes explain less than half of this, and the remainder is unexplained. The table for this sample lists over a million clones; approximately 80% of them were counted only once. 0.61% of the sample is taken by the ten largest. Sequencing was performed on memory CD4+ T cells from PBMCs. Per the publication, the cell subset or site label means: CD45RA-negative fraction. Receptors were obtained from a man aged 18 to 30 in good health. Some clones in this sample may be carry-over from other donors' samples.

Regarding this clone: A much more abundant neighbour one base away suggests this may be a read error. This specimen includes other DNA sequences encoding the same CDR3. This chain uses TRBV2 with TRBJ1-1; tentatively, D is TRBD1 (5 bases). This CDR3 comprises 12 residues. Germline CDR1 and CDR2: SNHLY and FYNNEI. DNA for the CDR3: TGTGCCAGCAGCCAGCCGGGGACTGAAGCTTTCTTC. It encodes CASSQPGTEAFF.

The chain links TRBV7-3 to TRBJ2-5, with 9 bases lining up with TRBD1. CDR3 size: 14 residues. Trimming removed 2 bases from V and 7 bases from J; junction bases left unmatched: 5. The germline V gene has CDR1 SGHTA and CDR2 FQGTGA. CDR3 protein: CASSLGTGSGTQYF. As DNA, the CDR3 is TGTGCCAGCAGCTTAGGGACAGGGTCAGGGACCCAGTACTTC.

Points on this clone: At the DNA level, this CDR3 is encoded by other sequences in the same sample as well. The rearrangement uses TRBV5-1 and TRBJ2-5; 9 bases match TRBD2. This CDR3 contains 14 residues. Germline lookup yields CDR1 SGHRS and CDR2 YFSETQ. The V and J ends lost 0 bases and 4 bases, in that order; junction bases with no gene match: 1. CDR3 protein: CASSLGAGGETQYF. The CDR3 nucleotides read TGCGCCAGCAGCTTGGGAGCGGGAGGAGAGACCCAGTACTTC.

This chain links TRBV18 with TRBJ2-7; D possibly corresponds to TRBD2 (5 bases). This CDR3 comprises 13 residues. V dropped 7 bases and J dropped 7 bases, with 17 bases sitting between them. The germline gives CDR1 KGHSH, CDR2 LQKENI. The CDR3 DNA follows: TGTGCCAGCTTTGGCCGGGCCCCGGGGGAGCAGTACTTC. Residues: CASFGRAPGEQYF.

The chain is built from TRBV6-5 and TRBJ2-1, with a possible D match to TRBD2 (6 bases). V was trimmed by 0 bases and J by 7 bases, leaving 13 bases between them. Germline CDR1 and CDR2: MNHEY and SVGAGI. This CDR3 is 15 amino acids long. CDR3 sequence (DNA): TGTGCCAGCAGTTACTCGTTGCGGGAAACGAATGAGCAGTTCTTC. This translates into CASSYSLRETNEQFF.

The chain combines TRBV7-2 with TRBJ2-1; 11 nucleotides match TRBD2. With 5 bases clipped from V and 4 bases from J, the junction kept 4 bases outside the gene matches. The CDR3 spans 15 residues. Germline V CDR1 and CDR2: SGHTA, FQGNSA. This CDR3 is CASSALAGVYNEQFF. The CDR3 DNA reads TGTGCCAGCAGCGCACTAGCGGGAGTGTACAATGAGCAGTTCTTC.

The chain joins TRBV28 to TRBJ1-5; 7 bases map to TRBD1. The CDR3 is 15 residues long. Germline V CDR1 and CDR2: MDHEN, SYDVKM. After removal of 6 bases from V and 8 bases from J, the junction contained 13 bases not matched to a gene. In DNA, the CDR3 is TGTGCCAGCAGCCTGGCTTTGAGGGGGCTAGAGCCCCAGCATTTT. Translating gives CASSLALRGLEPQHF.

V and J are TRBV5-1 and TRBJ2-3, with TRBD2 matching over 7 bases. Per germline, CDR1 SGHRS and CDR2 YFSETQ. The CDR3 length is 15 residues. V was pared by 5 bases and J by 2 bases, with 8 bases of the junction left unmatched. This chain's CDR3 is CASSYSGTITDTQYF. The DNA of the CDR3 is TGCGCCAGCAGTTACTCCGGGACTATCACAGATACGCAGTATTTT.

The chain has TRBV28 and TRBJ2-7, with 9 bases aligning to TRBD1. Trimming removed 4 bases from V and 6 bases from J; junction bases left unmatched: 10. This CDR3 spans 15 amino acids. Germline CDR1 MDHEN, CDR2 SYDVKM. CDR3 DNA: TGTGCCAGCAGTTGGCCCGGGACAGGGAGAGGCGAGCAGTACTTC. Its translation is CASSWPGTGRGEQYF.

The V gene is TRBV21-1, the J gene TRBJ2-2; the D call in the table, TRBD2, was not verified against the DNA. TRBV21-1 is classified as a pseudogene. The CDR3 is made up of 17 amino acids. CDR3 region: CASSKGVGGRNTGELFF. CDR3 in DNA: TGTGCCAGCAGCAAAGGTGTGGGCGGGAGGAACACCGGGGAGCTGTTTTTT.

This chain links TRBV7-3 with TRBJ2-1, with D maybe TRBD2 (5 bases). CDR3 length: 15 amino acids. Trimming took 6 bases from V and 6 from J, leaving 18 bases between them. The germline gives CDR1 SGHTA, CDR2 FQGTGA. CDR3 in amino acids: CASRPEARDVNEQFF. DNA for the CDR3: TGTGCCAGCAGACCGGAGGCCAGAGACGTCAATGAGCAGTTCTTC.

The V and J genes are TRBV27 and TRBJ2-5, with TRBD1 matching over 8 bases. CDR3 length: 15 residues. The junction had 13 bases not matched to a gene; V was cut back by 8 bases and J by 5 bases. The germline gives CDR1 MNHEY, CDR2 SMNVEV (reference sequence). The CDR3 sequence: CASLLRRGLEETQYF. The CDR3 coding sequence is TGTGCCAGCCTCTTACGCAGGGGGCTTGAGGAGACCCAGTACTTC.

V is TRBV18 and J is TRBJ1-3; 8 bases are shared with TRBD1. Germline loops: CDR1 KGHSH, CDR2 LQKENI. V shed 3 bases, J shed 0 bases, and the junction held 4 bases outside the gene matches. The CDR3 consists of 16 residues. The CDR3 region is CASSPTGDPSGNTIYF. The CDR3 nucleotides are TGTGCCAGCTCACCGACAGGGGACCCCTCTGGAAACACCATATATTTT.

This clone was recorded at least ten times. The rearrangement uses TRBV5-1 and TRBJ2-7, with TRBD1 matching over 8 bases. J was trimmed by 5 bases and V by 3 bases; bases with no gene match: 10. The CDR3 consists of 15 residues. CDR1 and CDR2 from the germline V gene are SGHRS and YFSETQ. CDR3 in DNA: TGCGCCAGCAGCTCCGGACAGGGAGTGGGGGACGAGCAGTACTTC. Encoded protein: CASSSGQGVGDEQYF.

The chain combines TRBV9 with TRBJ1-2, with TRBD1 as a possible D gene (5 bases). The CDR3 covers 13 residues. Germline loops: CDR1 SGDLS, CDR2 YYNGEE. V was cut by 1 base and J by 8 bases, with 12 bases left in between. The CDR3 region has the DNA TGTGCCAGCAGCGTATGGCAGGGCCGGGGCTACACCTTC. Protein: CASSVWQGRGYTF.